These T cell receptor beta chains were read from a single sample in a study of T cell responses to AZD1222 COVID-19 vaccine. Clones were read by immunoSEQ multiplex PCR, and TCRdb kept only the in-frame ones, dropping some. This sample has 25,000 to 35,000 clones; 90% to 95% occur once, and the top ten carry less than 55%. The sequencing here drew on peripheral blood, taken on day 0 of AZD1222 vaccination. These receptors were taken from an adult in good health. CDR3s include the opening cysteine and the closing phenylalanine or tryptophan. A D gene is named only where the DNA matches it firmly. Clone size is stated in some rows and not others, as once, few, many or a class when expanded.

abundance	d_gene	j_gene	v_gene	CDR3aa	CDR3nt
-	TRBD1	TRBJ2-5	TRBV11-2	CASSVGTGGFGETQYF	TGTGCCAGCAGCGTAGGGACAGGGGGCTTCGGGGAGACCCAGTACTTC
-	-	TRBJ1-1	TRBV29-1	CSSTDVGTEAFF	TGCAGTTCGACAGATGTAGGGACTGAAGCTTTCTTT
-	-	TRBJ1-1	TRBV7-8	CASSDRDAAPEEDTEAFF	TGTGCCAGCAGCGACCGAGACGCGGCCCCTGAGGAGGACACTGAAGCTTTCTTT
once	TRBD1	TRBJ1-4	TRBV3-1/TRBV3-2	CASSQDPGQGELFF	TGTGCCAGCAGCCAAGATCCGGGACAGGGAGAACTGTTTTTT
-	TRBD1	TRBJ2-5	TRBV5-1	CASSLQGAGETQYF	TGCGCCAGCAGCCTCCAGGGGGCGGGTGAGACCCAGTACTTC
-	-	TRBJ2-1	TRBV2	CASKGGDTYNEQFF	TGTGCCAGCAAGGGCGGGGATACCTACAATGAGCAGTTCTTC
once	TRBD2	TRBJ2-1	TRBV30	CAWSVRVAGGNEQFF	TGTGCCTGGAGTGTTAGGGTAGCGGGGGGTAATGAGCAGTTCTTC
-	-	TRBJ2-5	TRBV25-1	CASSDSTQETQYF	TGTGCCAGCAGTGATTCGACTCAAGAGACCCAGTACTTC
-	-	TRBJ1-6	TRBV6-5	CASSYSMNQYNSPLHF	TGTGCCAGCAGTTACTCGATGAACCAGTATAATTCACCCCTCCACTTT
-	-	TRBJ2-5	TRBV5-1	CASCLGAQETQYF	TGCGCCAGCTGTCTAGGGGCCCAAGAGACCCAGTACTTC
-	TRBD2	TRBJ2-1	TRBV3-1/TRBV3-2	CASSQPSGGPSNEQFF	TGTGCCAGCAGCCAACCTAGCGGGGGGCCTTCCAATGAGCAGTTCTTC
-	-	TRBJ1-2	TRBV5-1	CASSLQGRDYGYTF	TGCGCCAGCAGCTTGCAGGGGAGGGACTATGGCTACACCTTC
-	-	TRBJ1-5	TRBV7-2	CASSARQSNQPQHF	TGTGCCAGCAGCGCCCGACAGAGCAATCAGCCCCAGCATTTT
once	-	TRBJ1-2	TRBV6-6	CASSSMGGSYGYTF	TGTGCCAGCAGTTCCATGGGGGGGAGCTATGGCTACACCTTC
once	-	TRBJ2-1	TRBV5-1	CASSLAQGEQFF	TGCGCCAGCAGCTTGGCGCAAGGTGAGCAGTTCTTC
-	TRBD2	TRBJ2-1	TRBV2	CAASRTSGASGEQFF	TGTGCCGCCTCTAGGACTAGCGGGGCTTCCGGTGAGCAGTTCTTC
-	-	TRBJ1-2	TRBV7-9	CASSLVSDPTRGYTF	TGTGCCAGCAGCTTAGTTTCGGACCCGACTCGGGGCTACACCTTC
once	TRBD2	TRBJ2-1	TRBV6-6	CASSYSSGGYNEQFF	TGTGCCAGCAGTTACTCCAGCGGGGGATACAATGAGCAGTTCTTC
-	-	TRBJ1-6	TRBV4-3	CASSPTVRGSPLHF	TGCGCCAGCAGCCCAACCGTAAGGGGTTCACCCCTCCACTTT
-	-	TRBJ1-6	TRBV28	CASRGTGTYSPLHF	TGTGCCAGCAGGGGGACGGGGACTTATTCACCCCTCCACTTT
-	-	TRBJ2-2	TRBV5-1	CASSLDANTGELFF	TGCGCCAGCAGCTTGGACGCGAACACCGGGGAGCTGTTTTTT
-	TRBD1	TRBJ1-1	TRBV5-4	CASSPDRGQVNTEAFF	TGTGCCAGCAGCCCGGACAGGGGTCAAGTGAACACTGAAGCTTTCTTT
-	-	TRBJ1-2	TRBV7-6	CASSLAAGFYGYTF	TGTGCCAGCAGCTTAGCGGCAGGCTTCTATGGCTACACCTTC
once	TRBD1	TRBJ1-6	TRBV12-3/TRBV12-4	CASGGQNSPLHF	TGTGCCAGCGGGGGACAGAATTCACCCCTCCACTTT
-	-	TRBJ1-1	TRBV19	CASSRMTEGTEAFF	TGTGCCAGTAGTCGTATGACAGAGGGAACTGAAGCTTTCTTT
-	TRBD1	TRBJ2-5	TRBV24-1	CATSDPTGGETQYF	TGTGCCACCAGTGATCCAACAGGGGGGGAGACCCAGTACTTC
-	TRBD1	TRBJ1-1	TRBV5-5	CASSLVSGGYTEAFF	TGTGCCAGCAGCTTGGTGTCAGGGGGGTACACTGAAGCTTTCTTT
-	-	TRBJ2-7	TRBV5-1	CASSFTTGTPYEQYF	TGCGCCAGCAGCTTCACCACCGGGACCCCCTACGAGCAGTACTTC
-	-	TRBJ2-3	TRBV4-1	CASSQDFGGISTDTQYF	TGCGCCAGCAGCCAAGATTTCGGGGGCATAAGCACAGATACGCAGTATTTT
-	-	TRBJ1-2	TRBV3-1/TRBV3-2	CASSPRANYGYTF	TGTGCCAGCAGCCCCAGGGCGAACTATGGCTACACCTTC
-	-	TRBJ1-6	TRBV19	CASSTPEGTNNSPLHF	TGTGCCAGTAGTACTCCCGAGGGGACAAACAATTCACCCCTCCACTTT
once	TRBD2	TRBJ2-7	TRBV27	CASRPSGSYEQYF	TGTGCCAGCAGGCCTAGCGGCTCCTACGAGCAGTACTTC
once	-	TRBJ2-7	TRBV20-1	CSAGRQEQYF	TGCAGTGCTGGGAGACAGGAGCAGTACTTC
-	-	TRBJ1-2	TRBV4-1	CASSSRLPGNYGYTF	TGCGCCAGCAGCTCCCGCCTTCCCGGAAACTATGGCTACACCTTC
-	TRBD2	TRBJ2-3	TRBV30	CAWSQTSVRSTDTQYF	TGTGCCTGGAGTCAGACTAGCGTGAGAAGCACAGATACGCAGTATTTT
few	-	TRBJ1-5	TRBV6-5	CASSRSRSIQPQHF	TGTGCCAGCAGCCGATCAAGGTCGATCCAGCCCCAGCATTTT
-	TRBD1	TRBJ2-5	TRBV4-3	CASSPGSGTASRFSPETQYF	TGCGCCAGCAGCCCGGGTTCCGGGACAGCCTCCCGGTTCTCCCCGGAGACCCAGTACTTC
-	-	TRBJ2-2	TRBV5-1	CASSLVARGGELFF	TGCGCCAGCAGCTTGGTGGCACGGGGCGGGGAGCTGTTTTTT
once	-	TRBJ1-4	TRBV7-9	CASSLAGANEKLFF	TGTGCCAGCAGCTTAGCGGGGGCTAATGAAAAACTGTTTTTT